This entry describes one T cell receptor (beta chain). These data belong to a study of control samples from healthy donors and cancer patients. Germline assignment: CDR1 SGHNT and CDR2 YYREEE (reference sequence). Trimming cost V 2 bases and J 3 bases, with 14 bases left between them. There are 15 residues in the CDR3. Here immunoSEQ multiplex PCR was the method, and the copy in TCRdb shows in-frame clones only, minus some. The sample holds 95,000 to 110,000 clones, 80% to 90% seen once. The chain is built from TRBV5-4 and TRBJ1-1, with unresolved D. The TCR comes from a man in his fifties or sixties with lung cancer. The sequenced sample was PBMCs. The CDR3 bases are TGTGCCAGCAGCTTAGGAGCACAGATATACACTGAAGCTTTCTTT. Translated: CASSLGAQIYTEAFF. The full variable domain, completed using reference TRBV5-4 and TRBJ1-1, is ETGVTQSPTHLIKTRGQQVTLRCSSQSGHNTVSWYQQALGQGPQFIFQYYREEENGRGNFPPRFSGLQFPNYSSELNVNALELDDSALYLCASSLGAQIYTEAFFGQGTRLTVV.